Below are 13 T cell receptor beta chains sequenced from a single sample in a study of cytomegalovirus exposure and HLA in healthy donors. The PCR used 60 Vbeta and 13 Jbeta primers. The assay was immunoSEQ multiplex PCR, and TCRdb's table has in-frame clones only and misses some. The table lists some 160,000 clones, 65% to 90% of them singletons, with approximately 2% in the top ten. Sequencing used PBMCs. Every receptor here comes from a woman between 18 and 29 years old in good health and CMV-seronegative.

The genes are TRBV7-9 and TRBJ1-4; 9 bases line up with TRBD1. With 5 bases clipped from V and 3 bases from J, the junction kept 7 bases outside the gene matches. Looked up from germline, CDR1 is SEHNR and CDR2 is FQNEAQ (reference sequence). This CDR3 is built from 16 residues. CDR3 residues: CASSATGTGPNEKLFF. The CDR3 DNA reads as TGTGCCAGCAGCGCTACCGGGACAGGGCCTAATGAAAAACTGTTTTTT.

This clone is a singleton in its sample. This chain connects TRBV5-6 to TRBJ1-1; D ambiguous. CDR3 length: 16 residues. Germline assignment: CDR1 SGHDT and CDR2 YYEEEE. The V and J ends lost 2 bases and 6 bases respectively, with 20 bases between them. CDR3 DNA sequence: TGTGCCAGCAGCTTATGGCTAAAATTGGCGGGCGCTGAAGCTTTCTTT. Amino acid sequence: CASSLWLKLAGAEAFF.

This clone has a handful of counts. The V gene is TRBV5-6, the J gene TRBJ1-5, with D possibly matching TRBD1 (5 bases). The CDR3 extends over 13 amino acids. The germline V gene has CDR1 SGHDT and CDR2 YYEEEE. V was clipped by 0 bases and J by 9 bases, with 10 bases between them. CDR3 region: CASSLGPGGPQHF. Written as DNA, the CDR3 is TGTGCCAGCAGCTTGGGCCCCGGGGGGCCCCAGCATTTT.

The chain employs TRBV27 and TRBJ2-1; 9 bases fit TRBD2. The CDR3 consists of 17 residues. Trimming at V came to 3 bases and at J to 7 bases, leaving 13 bases not matched to a gene. The germline V gene has CDR1 MNHEY and CDR2 SMNVEV (reference sequence). The chain's CDR3 is CASSFTSGSGSNNEQFF. The CDR3 DNA sequence: TGTGCCAGCAGTTTTACCTCGGGTAGCGGGAGTAATAATGAGCAGTTCTTC.

The chain carries TRBV27 and TRBJ2-1; 7 nucleotides agree with TRBD1. Germline trimming cut 5 bases from V and 2 bases from J; bases unmatched to any gene: 12. Germline CDR1 reads MNHEY; CDR2 reads SMNVEV (reference sequence). This CDR3 is 17 amino acids long. Written as DNA, the CDR3 is TGTGCCAGCAGTCCGTCCCGGGACAGACTAACCTACAATGAGCAGTTCTTC. Residues: CASSPSRDRLTYNEQFF.

This clone turned up a few times. This chain joins TRBV11-3 and TRBJ2-3, with a tentative D call TRBD1 (5 bases). CDR1 is SGHNT and CDR2 is YENEEA in the germline V gene. Deletions cut 2 bases from V and 3 bases from J, with 9 bases between. This CDR3 is built from 14 residues. The CDR3 coding sequence is TGTGCCAGCAGCTTAAACTCAGGGACAGATACGCAGTATTTT. It translates to CASSLNSGTDTQYF.

The chain carries TRBV19 and TRBJ1-2, with 7 bases fitting TRBD1. This CDR3 is built from 15 residues. V was clipped by 7 bases and J by 3 bases; unmatched bases: 11. Germline CDR1 reads LNHDA; CDR2 reads SQIVND (reference sequence). CDR3 nucleotides: TGTGCCAGTAACGCCGGGCAGGGGGACCACTATGGCTACACCTTC. Amino acid sequence: CASNAGQGDHYGYTF.

This chain joins TRBV11-3 and TRBJ2-1, with a possible D match to TRBD1 (5 bases). Per the germline V gene, CDR1 is SGHNT and CDR2 is YENEEA. V lost 6 bases to trimming and J lost 4 bases, with 16 bases between them. CDR3 length: 15 amino acids. CDR3 in DNA: TGTGCCAGCAGTCCAGGGCCCTCATCGTACAATGAGCAGTTCTTC. This translates into CASSPGPSSYNEQFF. Filled out from reference TRBV11-3 and TRBJ2-1, the complete variable domain reads EAGVVQSPRYKIIEKKQPVAFWCNPISGHNTLYWYLQNLGQGPELLIRYENEEAVDDSQLPKDRFSAERLKGVDSTLKIQPAELGDSAVYLCASSPGPSSYNEQFFGPGTRLTVL.

The gene calls are TRBV28 and TRBJ2-7; no clear D gene. Per germline, CDR1 MDHEN and CDR2 SYDVKM. Trimming shortened V by 5 bases and J by 2 bases, and 13 bases separated the two germline ends. The CDR3 is 14 amino acids. CDR3 sequence: CASSPRTTPYEQYF. The CDR3 bases are TGTGCCAGCAGTCCTCGCACCACACCCTACGAGCAGTACTTC.

V is TRBV2 and J is TRBJ1-1; 7 nucleotides agree with TRBD1. Germline lookup yields CDR1 SNHLY and CDR2 FYNNEI. CDR3 length: 14 amino acids. With 4 bases clipped from V and 0 bases from J, the junction kept 2 bases outside the gene matches. Here the CDR3 DNA reads TGTGCCAGCAGTGGACAGGGCATGAACACTGAAGCTTTCTTT. This translates into CASSGQGMNTEAFF. Using reference TRBV2 and TRBJ1-1 for the parts outside the CDR3, the full variable domain is EPEVTQTPSHQVTQMGQEVILRCVPISNHLYFYWYRQILGQKVEFLVSFYNNEISEKSEIFDDQFSVERPDGSNFTLKIRSTKLEDSAMYFCASSGQGMNTEAFFGQGTRLTVV.

V and J are TRBV5-1 and TRBJ2-1; unclear D gene. Germline CDR1 reads SGHRS; CDR2 reads YFSETQ. This CDR3 spans 15 amino acids. V was cut by 0 bases and J by 0 bases, with 7 bases left in between. The CDR3 nucleotides are TGCGCCAGCAGCTTGGACAGTAGCTCCTACAATGAGCAGTTCTTC. It codes for CASSLDSSSYNEQFF.

The V call is TRBV7-9, the J call TRBJ1-2, with D possibly being TRBD1 (6 bases). The CDR3 is made up of 13 amino acids. V was pared by 2 bases and J by 6 bases, with 10 bases between. Germline CDR1 SEHNR, CDR2 FQNEAQ (reference sequence). CDR3 bases: TGTGCCAGCAGCTTATTACAGGGTGATGGCTACACCTTC. This gives the protein CASSLLQGDGYTF. Complete variable domain (other parts from reference TRBV7-9 and TRBJ1-2): DTGVSQNPRHKITKRGQNVTFRCDPISEHNRLYWYRQTLGQGPEFLTYFQNEAQLEKSRLLSDRFSAERPKGSFSTLEIQRTEQGDSAMYLCASSLLQGDGYTFGSGTRLTVV.

The chain combines TRBV7-9 with TRBJ2-1, with 14 positions matching TRBD2. The CDR3 loop spans 18 amino acids. The germline V gene has CDR1 SEHNR and CDR2 FQNEAQ (reference sequence). Unmatched junction bases numbered 14, after V lost 5 bases and J lost 8 bases. CDR3 nucleotide sequence: TGTGCCAGCAGCCTGGGACTAGCGGGAGTTGGTTCGGGCGATGAGCAGTTCTTC. It is translated as CASSLGLAGVGSGDEQFF.